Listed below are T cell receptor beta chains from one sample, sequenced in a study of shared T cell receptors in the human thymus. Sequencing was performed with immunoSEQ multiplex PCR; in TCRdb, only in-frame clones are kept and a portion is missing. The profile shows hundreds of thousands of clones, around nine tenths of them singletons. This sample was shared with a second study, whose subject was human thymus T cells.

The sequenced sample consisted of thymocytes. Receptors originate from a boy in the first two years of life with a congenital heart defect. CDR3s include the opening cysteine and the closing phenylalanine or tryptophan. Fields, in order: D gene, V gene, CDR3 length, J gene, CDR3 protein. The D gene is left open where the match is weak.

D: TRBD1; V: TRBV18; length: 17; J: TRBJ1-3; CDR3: CASSQEDRALVGNTIYF
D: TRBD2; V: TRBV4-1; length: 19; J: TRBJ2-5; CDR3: CASSPSSRAGGLVGETQYF
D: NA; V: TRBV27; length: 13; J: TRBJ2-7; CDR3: CAAQGGDYYEQYF
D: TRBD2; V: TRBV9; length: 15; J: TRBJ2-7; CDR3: CASSPVGGRAYEQYF
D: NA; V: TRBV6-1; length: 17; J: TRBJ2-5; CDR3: CASSDCWGNKYQETQYF
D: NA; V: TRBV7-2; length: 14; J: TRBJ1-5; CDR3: CASSLGHSNQPQHF
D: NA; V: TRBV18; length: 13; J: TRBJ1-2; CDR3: CASSPDSNYGYTF
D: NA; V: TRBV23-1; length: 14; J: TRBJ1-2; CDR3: CASSPGGFNYGYTF
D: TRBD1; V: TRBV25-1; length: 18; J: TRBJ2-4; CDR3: CASSEDPDREKAKNIQYF
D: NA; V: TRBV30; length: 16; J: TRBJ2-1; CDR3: CAGNGSLSSSYNEQFF
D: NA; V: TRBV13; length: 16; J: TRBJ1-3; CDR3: CASSERQNFSGNTIYF
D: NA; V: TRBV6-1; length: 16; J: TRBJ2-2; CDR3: CASSEAGAANAGELFF
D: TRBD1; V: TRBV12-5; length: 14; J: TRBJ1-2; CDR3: CASGTDRAGYGYTF
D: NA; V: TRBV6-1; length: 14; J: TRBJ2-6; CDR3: CAAQGFSGANVLTF
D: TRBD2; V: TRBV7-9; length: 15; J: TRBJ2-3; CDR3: CASSLASGRTDTQYF
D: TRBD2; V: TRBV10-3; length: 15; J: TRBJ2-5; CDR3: CAISNTSGHGETQYF
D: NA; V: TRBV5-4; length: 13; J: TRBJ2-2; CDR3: CASTATRTGELFF
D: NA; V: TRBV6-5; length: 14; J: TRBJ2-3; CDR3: CASSYSPYTDTQYF
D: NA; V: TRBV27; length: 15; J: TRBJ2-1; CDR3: CASSFSLAKDNEQFF
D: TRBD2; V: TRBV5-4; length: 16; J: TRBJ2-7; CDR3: CASSPTLAGGLREQYF
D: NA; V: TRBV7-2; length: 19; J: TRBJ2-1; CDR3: CASSSISPLARVYYNEQFF
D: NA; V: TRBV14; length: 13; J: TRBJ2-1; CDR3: CASSQEEGFEQFF
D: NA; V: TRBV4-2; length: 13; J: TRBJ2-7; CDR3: CASSQLTGHEQYF
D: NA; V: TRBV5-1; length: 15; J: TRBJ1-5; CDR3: CASRATGYGNQPQHF
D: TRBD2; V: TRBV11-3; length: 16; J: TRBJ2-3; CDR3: CASSLDAGGPGDTQYF
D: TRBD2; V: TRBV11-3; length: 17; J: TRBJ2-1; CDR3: CASSVGTSGRSYNEQFF
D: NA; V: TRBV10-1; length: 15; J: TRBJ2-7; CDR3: CASTHTGAEPYEQYF
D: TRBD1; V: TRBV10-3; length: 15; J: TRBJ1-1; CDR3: CAISGRGQGRAEAFF
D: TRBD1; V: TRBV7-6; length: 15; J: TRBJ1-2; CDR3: CASSPQGGSNYGYTF
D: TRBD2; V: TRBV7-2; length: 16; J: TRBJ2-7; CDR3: CASSPALGRETDEQYF
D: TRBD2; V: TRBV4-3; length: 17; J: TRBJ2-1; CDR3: CASSPRRARGGDNEQFF
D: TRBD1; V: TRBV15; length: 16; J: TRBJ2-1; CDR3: CATSRGLKGAANEQFF
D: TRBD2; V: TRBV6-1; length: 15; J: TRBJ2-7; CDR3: CASRDRLAGTYEQYF
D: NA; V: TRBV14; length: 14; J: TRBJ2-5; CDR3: CASSHPNLRETQYF
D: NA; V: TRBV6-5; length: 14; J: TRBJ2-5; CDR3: CASSYGQAQETQYF
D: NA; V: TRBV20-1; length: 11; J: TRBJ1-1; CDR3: CSASPGAEAFF
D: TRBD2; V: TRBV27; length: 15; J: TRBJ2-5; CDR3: CASSLTSGKKETQYF
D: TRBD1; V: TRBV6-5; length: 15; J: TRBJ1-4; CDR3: CASSRFGQGGEKLFF
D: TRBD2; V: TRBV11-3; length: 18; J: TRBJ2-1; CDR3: CASSFRLLTSGRSNEQFF
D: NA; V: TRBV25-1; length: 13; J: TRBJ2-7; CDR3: CASTGRRDYEQYF
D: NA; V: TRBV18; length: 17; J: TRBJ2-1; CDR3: CASSPPDSAKSYNEQFF
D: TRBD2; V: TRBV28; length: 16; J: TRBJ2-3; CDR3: CASSLGTSGVTDTQYF
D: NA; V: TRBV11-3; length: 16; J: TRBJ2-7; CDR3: CASSHGAGQLSYEQYF
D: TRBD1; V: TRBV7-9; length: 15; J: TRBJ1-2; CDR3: CASSSGDRANYGYTF
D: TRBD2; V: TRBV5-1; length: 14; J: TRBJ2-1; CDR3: CASTPGGPYNEQFF
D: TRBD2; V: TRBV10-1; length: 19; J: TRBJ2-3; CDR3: CASSSGLAGGDSSTDTQYF
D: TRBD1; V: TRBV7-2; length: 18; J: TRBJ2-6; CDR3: CASSPKGQESSGANVLTF
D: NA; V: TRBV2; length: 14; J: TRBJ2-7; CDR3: CASRRQARSYEQYF
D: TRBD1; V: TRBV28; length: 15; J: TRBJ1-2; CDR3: CASSFVDRGRLGYTF
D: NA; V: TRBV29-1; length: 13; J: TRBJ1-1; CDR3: CSVELGAGTEAFF
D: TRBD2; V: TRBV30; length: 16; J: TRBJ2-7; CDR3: CAWSRGGGRGPYEQYF
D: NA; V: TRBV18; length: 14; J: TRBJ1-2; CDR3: CASPAGVENYGYTF
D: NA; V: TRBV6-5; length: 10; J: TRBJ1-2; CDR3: CASSRGGYTF
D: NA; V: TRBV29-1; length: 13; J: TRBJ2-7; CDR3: CSAPQALPYEQYF
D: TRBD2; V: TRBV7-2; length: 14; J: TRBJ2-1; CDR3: CASSNRDYFNEQFF
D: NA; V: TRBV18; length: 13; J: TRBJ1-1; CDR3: CASSPKRRYEAFF